This T cell receptor (beta chain) was sequenced in a study of siplizumab effects on memory and regulatory T cells. Germline CDR1 is SNHLY and CDR2 is FYNNEI. Trimming removed 10 bases at V and 2 bases at J, with 7 bases between. The CDR3 runs to 11 residues. Study results and limitations: Unstimulated subset assignment was obtained for only a minor fraction of alloreactive clones. Researchers did not confirm the suppressive function of proliferating Tregs from siplizumab cultures. Naive T cells were seen as more diverse than memory cells and as major alloresponse contributors.

Turning to this clone: What it recognizes is unknown.

Assay used: immunoSEQ multiplex PCR; TCRdb lists only in-frame clones, some missing. The profile covers around 100,000 clones, with approximately 90% appearing a single time and around 0.7% taken by the ten largest. This receptor was taken from a human donor in good health. Sequenced material: Tregs sorted from blood. The chain combines TRBV2 with TRBJ2-3, with no clear D. DNA for the CDR3: TGTGCCACCGCCGCCACAGATACGCAGTATTTT. This encodes CATAATDTQYF. The whole variable domain, remainder taken from reference TRBV2 and TRBJ2-3, is EPEVTQTPSHQVTQMGQEVILRCVPISNHLYFYWYRQILGQKVEFLVSFYNNEISEKSEIFDDQFSVERPDGSNFTLKIRSTKLEDSAMYFCATAATDTQYFGPGTRLTVL.